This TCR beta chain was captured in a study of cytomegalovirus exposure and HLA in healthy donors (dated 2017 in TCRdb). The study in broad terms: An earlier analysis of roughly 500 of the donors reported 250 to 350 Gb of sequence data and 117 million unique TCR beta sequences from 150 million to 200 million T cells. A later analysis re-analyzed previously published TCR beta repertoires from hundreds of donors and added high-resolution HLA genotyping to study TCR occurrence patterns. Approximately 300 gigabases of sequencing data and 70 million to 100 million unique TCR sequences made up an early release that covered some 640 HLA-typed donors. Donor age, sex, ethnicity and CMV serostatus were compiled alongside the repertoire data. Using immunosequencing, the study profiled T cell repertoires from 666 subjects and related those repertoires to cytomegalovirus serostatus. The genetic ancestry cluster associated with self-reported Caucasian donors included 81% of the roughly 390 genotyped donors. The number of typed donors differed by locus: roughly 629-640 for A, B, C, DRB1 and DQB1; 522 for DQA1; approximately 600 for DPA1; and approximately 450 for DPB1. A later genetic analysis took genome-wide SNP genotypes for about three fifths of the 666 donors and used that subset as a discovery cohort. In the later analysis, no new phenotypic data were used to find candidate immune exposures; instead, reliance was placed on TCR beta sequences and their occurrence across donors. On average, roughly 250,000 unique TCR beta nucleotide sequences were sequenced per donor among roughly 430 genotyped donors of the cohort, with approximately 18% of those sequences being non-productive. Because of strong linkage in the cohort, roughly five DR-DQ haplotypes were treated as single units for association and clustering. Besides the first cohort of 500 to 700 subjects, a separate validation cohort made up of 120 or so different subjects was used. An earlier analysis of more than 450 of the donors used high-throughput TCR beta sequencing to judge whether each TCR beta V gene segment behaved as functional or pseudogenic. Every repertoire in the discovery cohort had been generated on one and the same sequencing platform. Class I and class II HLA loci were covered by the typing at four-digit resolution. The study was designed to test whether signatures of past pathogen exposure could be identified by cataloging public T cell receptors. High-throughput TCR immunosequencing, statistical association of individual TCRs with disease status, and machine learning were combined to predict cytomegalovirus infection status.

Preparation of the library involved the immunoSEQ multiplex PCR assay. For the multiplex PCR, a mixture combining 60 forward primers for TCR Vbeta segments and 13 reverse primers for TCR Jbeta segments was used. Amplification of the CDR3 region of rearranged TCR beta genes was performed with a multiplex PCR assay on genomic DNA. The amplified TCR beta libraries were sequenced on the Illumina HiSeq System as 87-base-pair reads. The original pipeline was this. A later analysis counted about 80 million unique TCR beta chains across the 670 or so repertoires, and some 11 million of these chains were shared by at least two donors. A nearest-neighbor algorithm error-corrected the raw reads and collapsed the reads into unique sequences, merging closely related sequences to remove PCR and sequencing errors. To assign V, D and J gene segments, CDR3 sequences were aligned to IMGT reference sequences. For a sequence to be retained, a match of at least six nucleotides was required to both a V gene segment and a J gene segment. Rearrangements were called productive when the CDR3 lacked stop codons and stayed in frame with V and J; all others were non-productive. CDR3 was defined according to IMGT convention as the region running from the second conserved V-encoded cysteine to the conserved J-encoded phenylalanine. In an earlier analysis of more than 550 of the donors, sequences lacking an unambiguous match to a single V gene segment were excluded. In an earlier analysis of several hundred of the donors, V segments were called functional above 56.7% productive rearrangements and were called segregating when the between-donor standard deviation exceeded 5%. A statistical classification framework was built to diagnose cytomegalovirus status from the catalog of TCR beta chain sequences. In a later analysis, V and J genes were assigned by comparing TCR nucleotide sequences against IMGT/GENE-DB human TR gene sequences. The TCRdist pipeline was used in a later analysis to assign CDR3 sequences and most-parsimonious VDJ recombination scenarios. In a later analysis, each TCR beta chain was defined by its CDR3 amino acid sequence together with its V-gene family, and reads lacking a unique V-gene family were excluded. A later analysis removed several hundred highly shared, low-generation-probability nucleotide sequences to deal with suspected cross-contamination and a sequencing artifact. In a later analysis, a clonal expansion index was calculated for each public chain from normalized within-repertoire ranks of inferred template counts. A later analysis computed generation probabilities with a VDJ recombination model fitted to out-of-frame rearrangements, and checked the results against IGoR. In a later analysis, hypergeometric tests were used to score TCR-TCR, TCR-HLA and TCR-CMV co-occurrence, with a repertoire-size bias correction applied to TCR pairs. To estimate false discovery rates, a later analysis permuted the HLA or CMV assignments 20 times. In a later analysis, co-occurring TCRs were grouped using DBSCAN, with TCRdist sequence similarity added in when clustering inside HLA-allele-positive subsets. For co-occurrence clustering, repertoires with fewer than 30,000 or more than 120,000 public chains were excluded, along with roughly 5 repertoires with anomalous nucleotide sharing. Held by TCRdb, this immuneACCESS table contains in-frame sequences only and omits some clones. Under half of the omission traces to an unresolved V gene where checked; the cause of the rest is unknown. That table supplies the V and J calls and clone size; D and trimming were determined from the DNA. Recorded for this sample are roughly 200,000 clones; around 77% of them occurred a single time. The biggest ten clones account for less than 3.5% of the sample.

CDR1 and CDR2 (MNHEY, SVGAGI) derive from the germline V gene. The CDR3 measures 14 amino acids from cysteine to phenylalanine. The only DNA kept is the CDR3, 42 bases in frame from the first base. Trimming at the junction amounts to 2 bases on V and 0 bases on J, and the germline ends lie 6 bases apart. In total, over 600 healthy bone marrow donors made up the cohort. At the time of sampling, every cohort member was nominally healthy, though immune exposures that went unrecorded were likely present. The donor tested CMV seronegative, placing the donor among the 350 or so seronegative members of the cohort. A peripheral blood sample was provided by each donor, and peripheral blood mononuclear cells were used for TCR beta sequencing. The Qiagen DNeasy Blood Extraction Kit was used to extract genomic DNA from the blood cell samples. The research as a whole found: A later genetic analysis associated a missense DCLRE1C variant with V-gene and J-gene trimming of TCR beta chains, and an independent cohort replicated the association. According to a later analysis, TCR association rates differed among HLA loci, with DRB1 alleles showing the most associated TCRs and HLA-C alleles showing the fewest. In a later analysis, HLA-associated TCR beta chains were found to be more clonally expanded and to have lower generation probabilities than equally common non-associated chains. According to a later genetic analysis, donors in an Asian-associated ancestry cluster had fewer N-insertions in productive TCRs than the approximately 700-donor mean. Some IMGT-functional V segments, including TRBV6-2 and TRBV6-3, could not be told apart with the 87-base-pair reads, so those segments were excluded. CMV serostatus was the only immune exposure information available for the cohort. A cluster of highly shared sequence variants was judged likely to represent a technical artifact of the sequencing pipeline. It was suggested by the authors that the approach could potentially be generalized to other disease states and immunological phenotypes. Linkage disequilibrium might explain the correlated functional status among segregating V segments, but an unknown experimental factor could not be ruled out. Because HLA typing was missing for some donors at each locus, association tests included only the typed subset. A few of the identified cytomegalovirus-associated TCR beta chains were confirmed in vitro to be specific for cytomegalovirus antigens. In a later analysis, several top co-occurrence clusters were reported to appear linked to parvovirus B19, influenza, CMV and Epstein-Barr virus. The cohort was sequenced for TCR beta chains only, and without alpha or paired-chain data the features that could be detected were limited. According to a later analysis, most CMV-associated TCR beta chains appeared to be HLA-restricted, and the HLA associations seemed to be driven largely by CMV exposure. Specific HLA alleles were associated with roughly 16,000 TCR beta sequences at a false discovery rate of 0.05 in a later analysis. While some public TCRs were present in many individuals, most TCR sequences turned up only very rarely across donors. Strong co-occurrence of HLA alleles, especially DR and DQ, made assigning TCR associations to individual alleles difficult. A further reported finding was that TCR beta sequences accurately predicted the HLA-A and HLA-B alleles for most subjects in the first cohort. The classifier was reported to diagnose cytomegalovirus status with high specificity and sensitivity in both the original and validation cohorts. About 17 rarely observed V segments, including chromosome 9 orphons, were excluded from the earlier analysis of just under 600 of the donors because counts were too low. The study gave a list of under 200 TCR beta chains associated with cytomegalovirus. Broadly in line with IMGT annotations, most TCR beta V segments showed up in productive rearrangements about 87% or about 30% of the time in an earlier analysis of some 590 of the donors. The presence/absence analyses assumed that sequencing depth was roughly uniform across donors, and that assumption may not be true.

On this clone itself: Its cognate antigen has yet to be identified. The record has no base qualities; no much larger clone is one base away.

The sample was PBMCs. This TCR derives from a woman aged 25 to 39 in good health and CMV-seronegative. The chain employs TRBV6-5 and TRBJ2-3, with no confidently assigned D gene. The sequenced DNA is TGTGCCAGCAGTTACGGTAGAAGCACAGATACGCAGTATTTT. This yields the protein CASSYGRSTDTQYF.